A single sample gave rise to the 9 T cell receptor beta chains below, sequenced in a study of blood T cell repertoires in COVID-19. The table came from immunoSEQ multiplex PCR; TCRdb's copy has only in-frame clones and leaves some out. The table includes approximately 200,000 clones, 80% to 90% detected once. The sample comprised peripheral blood. The receptors here all came from a human donor with active or convalescent COVID-19. The donor label of this sample is uncertain.

The V and J genes are TRBV6-5 and TRBJ1-5, with D unclear. The CDR3 is 12 residues long. V dropped 5 bases and J dropped 9 bases, with 11 bases sitting between them. Germline loops: CDR1 MNHEY, CDR2 SVGAGI. The CDR3 is CASSLPRGPQHF. CDR3 DNA: TGTGCCAGCAGTCTCCCCCGGGGGCCCCAGCATTTT.

This clone has only a few counts. The V and J genes are TRBV12-3 or TRBV12-4 and TRBJ1-1, with TRBD1 matching 8 bases. The CDR3 is 12 residues long. The junction had 3 bases not matched to a gene; V was cut back by 4 bases and J by 8 bases. The CDR3 loop is CASSYGQGEAFF. CDR3 in DNA: TGTGCCAGCAGTTACGGACAGGGAGAAGCTTTCTTT.

CDR3 bases: TGTGCCAGCAGCCGGTCCTCAGGTGGCTCCTACAATGAGCAGTTCTTC. Protein product: CASSRSSGGSYNEQFF. This chain connects TRBV3-1 (or the pseudogene TRBV3-2) to TRBJ2-1; no firm D call. CDR3 length: 16 amino acids. Looked up from germline, CDR1 is LGHDT and CDR2 is YNNKEL (reference sequence). Trimming cost V 4 bases and J 0 bases, with 13 bases left between them.

The chain recombines TRBV5-4 with TRBJ1-1, with no clear D. Between the trimmed V and J ends, which lost 0 bases and 1 base, there was a span of 10 bases. CDR3 size: 15 residues. CDR1 is SGHNT, CDR2 YYREEE, per germline (reference sequence). The CDR3 sequence is CASSLGGQSNTEAFF. The CDR3 DNA reads as TGTGCCAGCAGCTTGGGAGGGCAGTCGAACACTGAAGCTTTCTTT.

This chain links TRBV28 with TRBJ1-2; no firm D call. CDR1 is MDHEN, CDR2 SYDVKM, per germline. CDR3 length: 13 residues. Trimming stripped 2 bases from V and 8 bases from J, with 12 bases between. CDR3 bases: TGTGCCAGCAGTTTAGAGGCCTTAAAAGGCTACACCTTC. Its protein is CASSLEALKGYTF.

The rearrangement links TRBV4-1 to TRBJ2-7; TRBD2 matches 8 bases. Germline V gene lookup returns CDR1 MGHRA and CDR2 YSYEKL. The length of the CDR3 is 16 residues. V was clipped by 0 bases and J by 3 bases; unmatched bases: 7. CDR3 bases: TGCGCCAGCAGCCAAGACATTAGCGGGGCAGTCTACGAGCAGTACTTC. This codes for CASSQDISGAVYEQYF.

This chain joins TRBV20-1 and TRBJ1-1, with a weak D call TRBD1 (6 bases). V dropped 6 bases and J dropped 10 bases, with 15 bases sitting between them. This CDR3 has 11 amino acids. Per germline, CDR1 DFQATT and CDR2 SNEGSKA (reference sequence). The CDR3 region is CSANQDSLAFF. CDR3 nucleotides: TGCAGTGCAAACCAGGACAGCTTAGCTTTCTTT.

This rearrangement joins TRBV6-2 or TRBV6-3 to TRBJ1-5; D is perhaps TRBD1 (6 bases). CDR1 is MNHEY, CDR2 SVGEGT, per germline. V gave up 5 bases and J gave up 4 bases, with 12 bases separating them. This CDR3 comprises 14 residues. CDR3 sequence: CASSTGTINQPQHF. CDR3 nucleotide sequence: TGTGCCAGCAGTACCGGGACAATAAATCAGCCCCAGCATTTT.

The chain carries TRBV6-2 or TRBV6-3 and TRBJ2-3; TRBD1 matches at 8 bases. The junction had 5 bases not matched to a gene; V was cut back by 5 bases and J by 4 bases. Per germline, CDR1 MNHEY and CDR2 SVGEGT. The CDR3 runs to 14 residues. The CDR3 sequence is CASSKGQGADTQYF. The CDR3 nucleotides read TGTGCCAGCAGTAAAGGACAGGGAGCAGATACGCAGTATTTT.